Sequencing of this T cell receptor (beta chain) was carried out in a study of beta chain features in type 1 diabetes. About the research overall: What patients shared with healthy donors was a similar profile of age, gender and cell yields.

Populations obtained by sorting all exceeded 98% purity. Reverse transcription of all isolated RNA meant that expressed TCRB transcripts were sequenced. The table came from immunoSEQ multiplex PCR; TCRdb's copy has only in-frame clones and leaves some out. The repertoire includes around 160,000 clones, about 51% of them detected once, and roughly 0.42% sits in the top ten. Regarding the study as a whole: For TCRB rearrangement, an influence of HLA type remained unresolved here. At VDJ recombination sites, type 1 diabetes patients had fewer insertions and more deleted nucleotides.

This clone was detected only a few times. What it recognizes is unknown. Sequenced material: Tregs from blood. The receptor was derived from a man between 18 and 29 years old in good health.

The CDR3, as DNA: TGCAGTGTGCGGGGGTTCGACGAGCAGTACTTC. Its protein is CSVRGFDEQYF. V and J are TRBV20-1 and TRBJ2-7; 7 bases align to TRBD2. The germline CDR1 and CDR2 sequences are DFQATT and SNEGSKA (reference sequence). The CDR3 sequence is 11 residues long. V was pared by 7 bases and J by 5 bases, with 5 bases of the junction left unmatched.